This T cell receptor beta chain was sequenced in a study of PD-1 blockade in mismatch repair-deficient tumors. Study-level results: Tumor-resident clones, often undetectable pretreatment in blood, expanded then contracted after pembrolizumab.

The germline V gene has CDR1 SGHDT and CDR2 YYEEEE. The CDR3 is 11 residues long. V lost 3 bases and J lost 13, with 8 bases in between. Points on this clone: Its antigen is undetermined.

Measured with immunoSEQ multiplex PCR; TCRdb has only the in-frame clones, and not every one. Among fewer than 10,000 clones listed, approximately 85% were seen once. The TCR sequence derives from an adult with mismatch repair-deficient cancer. The chain uses TRBV5-6 and TRBJ2-6, with a possible D match to TRBD2 (6 bases). The sequencing used PBMCs, collected 46 weeks after starting pembrolizumab. The CDR3 reads CASSSGGVLTF. The CDR3 DNA follows: TGTGCCAGCAGCTCTGGGGGGGTCCTGACTTTC.